These 6 T cell receptor beta chains came from one sample sequenced in a study of blood T cells in healthy people across ages. Combining a sample-barcoded 5' primer with a J-beta primer mix, a second PCR ran for roughly 7 to 12 cycles. TCRdb re-called the 5' RACE reads through MiXCR, storing one row per CDR3 protein. The table records 550,000 to 750,000 distinct CDR3 sequences, around 20% of them present only once. Sequenced sample: blood. These receptors were taken from a man between 65 and 85 years old in good health.

This clonotype was observed at least ten times. CDR3 region: CASSQVWDGYYEQYF. The CDR3 bases are TGCGCCAGCAGCCAAGTTTGGGACGGGTACTACGAGCAGTACTTC. The rearrangement uses TRBV4-1 and TRBJ2-5, with D perhaps TRBD1 or TRBD2 (5 bases each). The better agreement between TRBJ2-7 and the DNA end casts doubt on the J call. Looked up from germline, CDR1 is MGHRA and CDR2 is YSYEKL. This CDR3 comprises 15 residues.

This clonotype turned up a few times. Germline is not matched at one junction end, which may reflect a read error. The chain has TRBV2 and TRBJ1-4; 7 nucleotides agree with TRBD1. This CDR3 has 15 residues. Per the germline V gene, CDR1 is SNHLY and CDR2 is FYNNEI. The CDR3 nucleotides are TGTGCCAGCACTGAAACCGGGACAGTGAATGAAAAACTGTTTTTT. Its translation: CASTETGTVNEKLFF.

This clonotype occurred a few times. Sequence at one end of the junction differs from germline and may be a read error. The chain employs TRBV5-1 and TRBJ1-5; possibly TRBD1 for D (5 bases). Per the germline V gene, CDR1 is SGHRS and CDR2 is YFSETQ. The CDR3 runs to 14 residues. Here the CDR3 DNA reads TGCGCCGGCAGCACAGGATACCAGGGTCAGCCCCAGCATTTT. Amino acids: CAGSTGYQGQPQHF.

This chain links TRBV6-2 or TRBV6-3 with TRBJ2-5; a possible D gene is TRBD2 (5 bases). Gene TRBJ2-1 matches the end of the DNA better, so the J call may be wrong. The CDR3 consists of 13 residues. Germline CDR1 and CDR2: MNHEY and SVGEGT. CDR3 in DNA: TGTGCCAGCAGTTATCGCGGGCCGAGGGAGCAGTTCTTC. Amino acids: CASSYRGPREQFF.

This chain uses TRBV20-1 with TRBJ2-3, with 13 bases aligning to TRBD2. V lost 6 bases to trimming and J lost 6 bases; unmatched junction nucleotides: 3. The CDR3 totals 13 residues. Germline CDR1 is DFQATT and CDR2 is SNEGSKA (reference sequence). The CDR3 DNA reads as TGCAGTGCAACGACTAGCGGGGGGGATACGCAGTATTTT. Translated: CSATTSGGDTQYF.

This clonotype was seen repeatedly, ten times or more. The chain employs TRBV10-3 and TRBJ2-1; 9 bases fit TRBD2. Trimming removed 3 bases from V and 8 bases from J; junction bases left unmatched: 8. The CDR3 extends over 15 amino acids. Germline V gene sequence: CDR1 ENHRY, CDR2 SYGVKD. This chain's CDR3 is CAISEGGRAQDEQFF. DNA for the CDR3: TGTGCCATCAGTGAAGGCGGGAGGGCCCAGGATGAGCAGTTCTTC.